This T cell receptor (beta chain) was identified during a study of T cell repertoires in cytomegalovirus infection. Study-wide context: Public signatures in TCR beta pointed to CMV infection and matching HLA type. Study-wide findings and caveats: Cumulative frequency (of public TCR beta family members) identified carriers of CMV plus the relevant HLA. The response measured ex vivo was dominated by TCR beta clonotypes (HLA-C-restricted and CMV-specific).

TCRdb re-called the reads through MiXCR, storing one row per CDR3 protein. The repertoire holds some 200,000 distinct CDR3 sequences, about 39% seen once, with 55% to 70% in the top ten. In the case of this clonotype: Its target is not known.

This CDR3 is 16 amino acids long. Germline-derived CDR1 and CDR2 are KGHDR and SFDVKD. Germline trimming cut 2 bases from V and 3 bases from J; bases unmatched to any gene: 6. The source material was CD8+ T cells from cultured PBMCs, sampled from culture after CMV antigen stimulation. This chain connects TRBV24-1 to TRBJ2-1, with TRBD2 identical over 7 bases. This clonotype was sampled from a human donor in good health (CMV status not recorded). Some clones in this sample may be carry-over from other donors' samples. CDR3 sequence reads: CATSDYGLGRYNEQFF. In nucleotides, the CDR3 is TGTGCCACCAGTGATTATGGACTAGGGCGCTACAATGAGCAGTTCTTC.